Presented here are 25 T cell receptor beta chains from one specimen sequenced in a study of blood T cell repertoires in COVID-19. Profiled with immunoSEQ multiplex PCR; TCRdb holds only in-frame clones, not every one. Of 650,000 to 800,000 clones listed, 80% to 90% are singletons. Sample: peripheral blood. The origin of the receptors is a woman between 18 and 29 years old with acute or convalescent COVID-19.

The V call is TRBV23-1, the J call TRBJ1-2; D gene uncertain. TRBV23-1 is filed as an ORF, its function uncertain. Trimming shortened V by 1 base and J by 1 base, and 10 bases separated the two germline ends. The CDR3 runs to 15 residues. The CDR3 nucleotides read TGCGCCAGCAGTCAATATGCACATCTTAACTATGGCTACACCTTC. It translates to CASSQYAHLNYGYTF.

The rearrangement joins TRBV7-3 to TRBJ1-1, with 7 bases fitting TRBD1. CDR1 and CDR2 from the germline V gene are SGHTA and FQGTGA. The CDR3 runs to 19 residues. V lost 5 bases, J lost 6 bases, and 24 bases stayed unmatched. CDR3 in amino acids: CASSPIPASGGRRSAEAFF. Written as DNA, the CDR3 is TGTGCCAGCAGCCCAATACCGGCGTCAGGGGGTAGGCGGTCGGCTGAAGCTTTCTTT.

The chain links TRBV9 to TRBJ2-7; 11 positions agree with TRBD1. Germline CDR1 and CDR2: SGDLS and YYNGEE. This CDR3 has 15 amino acids. Trimming removed 0 bases from V and 7 bases from J; junction bases left unmatched: 6. The CDR3 sequence: CASSVGGQGAREQYF. The CDR3 bases are TGTGCCAGCAGCGTAGGCGGACAGGGGGCTCGGGAGCAGTACTTC.

The V call is TRBV30, the J call TRBJ1-2, with D possibly matching TRBD1 (5 bases). The germline V gene has CDR1 GTSNPN and CDR2 SVGIG (reference sequence). The ends were cut back, 0 bases at V and 1 base at J, with 12 bases in the middle. The CDR3 contains 15 residues. The CDR3 DNA follows: TGTGCCTGGAGTGTACTCAGGACACTTAACTATGGCTACACCTTC. This codes for CAWSVLRTLNYGYTF.

Note on this clone: Other DNA sequences in this sample translate to the same CDR3. This sequence joins TRBV6-5 and TRBJ1-3; TRBD1 agrees at 7 bases. CDR1 MNHEY and CDR2 SVGAGI come from the germline V gene. V lost 5 bases and J lost 0; bases outside the gene matches: 1. The CDR3 length is 14 residues. CDR3 residues: CASSRDSSGNTIYF. The DNA for the CDR3 is TGTGCCAGCAGTCGGGACAGCTCTGGAAACACCATATATTTT.

In its sample, this clone was seen once. The chain carries TRBV9 and TRBJ1-1; the match to TRBD1 covers 8 bases. The V segment lost 4 bases and the J segment 0 bases; nucleotides outside the gene matches: 8. The CDR3 loop spans 16 amino acids. Germline lookup yields CDR1 SGDLS and CDR2 YYNGEE. The CDR3 sequence: CASSPRQGTMNTEAFF. The CDR3 bases are TGTGCCAGCAGCCCAAGACAGGGGACCATGAACACTGAAGCTTTCTTT.

This chain joins TRBV7-6 and TRBJ2-3; 11 nucleotides agree with TRBD2. This CDR3 region has 14 residues. Germline CDR1 SGHVS, CDR2 FNYEAQ. Germline trimming cut 4 bases from V and 6 bases from J; bases unmatched to any gene: 3. This CDR3 is CASSSSGGPDTQYF. CDR3 nucleotide sequence: TGTGCCAGCAGCTCTAGCGGGGGGCCGGATACGCAGTATTTT.

This clone was seen once. J is TRBJ1-2 and V is TRBV5-1, with 8 nucleotides matching TRBD1. J was trimmed by 6 bases and V by 5 bases; bases with no gene match: 9. From germline, CDR1 is SGHRS and CDR2 YFSETQ. The CDR3 length is 14 residues. As DNA, the CDR3 is TGCGCCAGCAGTTATGAGGGGACAGGAGATGGCTACACCTTC. Translating it yields CASSYEGTGDGYTF.

This chain links TRBV4-3 with TRBJ2-6, with D possibly TRBD1 on 6 matching bases. V lost 1 base and J lost 0, with 10 bases in between. CDR3 length: 17 amino acids. Looked up from germline, CDR1 is LGHNA and CDR2 is YSLEER. CDR3 residues: CASSQGGQFSGANVLTF. CDR3 DNA sequence: TGCGCCAGCAGCCAAGGCGGACAGTTCTCTGGGGCCAACGTCCTGACTTTC.

This chain connects TRBV6-5 to TRBJ1-2, with 8 bases that match TRBD1. The germline CDR1 and CDR2 sequences are MNHEY and SVGAGI. This CDR3 has 13 residues. V trimming: 4 bases; J trimming: 6 bases; junction bases outside the gene matches: 4. CDR3 nucleotide sequence: TGTGCCAGCAGTTCCCCGGGACAGGATGGCTACACCTTC. This sequence encodes CASSSPGQDGYTF.

J is TRBJ2-5 and V is TRBV10-3; 10 bases fit TRBD2. CDR1 is ENHRY and CDR2 is SYGVKD in the germline V gene. J lost 5 bases, V lost 4 bases, and 10 bases had no gene match. This CDR3 is built from 16 residues. The CDR3 nucleotides are TGTGCCATCAGTGTCCCTCGAGCGGGGGGGCCCGAGACCCAGTACTTC. This translates into CAISVPRAGGPETQYF.

The chain combines TRBV7-2 with TRBJ1-1; 7 bases are a match to TRBD1. This CDR3 region has 16 residues. Germline V lookup: CDR1 SGHTA, CDR2 FQGNSA. V trimming: 3 bases; J trimming: 2 bases; junction bases outside the gene matches: 9. This chain's CDR3 is CASSLRTGLRNTEAFF. The CDR3 bases are TGTGCCAGCAGCTTGCGGACAGGTTTGAGAAACACTGAAGCTTTCTTT.

The genes are TRBV5-1 and TRBJ2-7, with TRBD2 matching over 10 bases. CDR1 and CDR2 from the germline V gene are SGHRS and YFSETQ. The CDR3 has 16 residues. The V and J ends lost 4 bases and 5 bases, in that order; junction bases with no gene match: 12. CDR3 DNA: TGCGCCAGCAGCCCCCGGGGGAGCGGGGGGGACAACGAGCAGTACTTC. It yields the protein CASSPRGSGGDNEQYF.

The V call is TRBV4-1, the J call TRBJ2-3; D unresolved. The CDR3 has 13 amino acids. Germline V gene sequence: CDR1 MGHRA, CDR2 YSYEKL. The V gene lost 3 bases and the J gene lost 2 bases, with 6 bases spanning the gap. The CDR3 loop reads CASSQLFTDTQYF. The DNA of the CDR3 is TGCGCCAGCAGCCAGCTATTCACAGATACGCAGTATTTT.

The rearrangement links TRBV6-1 to TRBJ2-7; 9 nucleotides line up with TRBD2. In germline, CDR1 is MNHNS, CDR2 SASEGT. J was trimmed by 4 bases and V by 0 bases; bases with no gene match: 7. This CDR3 has 16 amino acids. The CDR3 sequence: CASSEALTSGLYEQYF. As DNA, the CDR3 is TGTGCCAGCAGTGAAGCGCTCACTAGCGGGCTGTACGAGCAGTACTTC.

The CDR3 coding sequence is TGCGCCAGCTACACGACAGGGGGATCGGGCTACACCTTC. It codes for CASYTTGGSGYTF. The rearrangement uses TRBV5-1 and TRBJ1-2; 9 positions agree with TRBD1. The germline V gene encodes CDR1 SGHRS and CDR2 YFSETQ. The CDR3 consists of 13 residues. V lost 7 bases, J lost 8 bases, and 9 bases stayed unmatched.

The rearrangement uses TRBV4-1 and TRBJ2-7; TRBD1 matches at 10 bases. Trimming took 3 bases from V and 7 from J; bases not matched to a gene: 18. CDR1 MGHRA and CDR2 YSYEKL come from the germline V gene. The CDR3 totals 18 residues. CDR3 residues: CASSHAKAPDRGDDEQYF. The CDR3 DNA sequence: TGCGCCAGCAGCCACGCAAAGGCCCCGGACAGGGGGGATGATGAGCAGTACTTC.

The table lists this clone with a few counts. The chain links TRBV6-4 to TRBJ2-1, with D possibly matching TRBD1 (5 bases). The CDR3 runs 14 residues. CDR1 and CDR2 from the germline V gene are MRHNA and SNTAGT. Deletions cut 3 bases from V and 4 bases from J, with 10 bases between. The CDR3 nucleotides read TGTGCCAGCAGTGAAGGGGCCGATTACAATGAGCAGTTCTTC. This sequence encodes CASSEGADYNEQFF.

The V and J genes are TRBV29-1 and TRBJ1-5, with unresolved D. CDR1 and CDR2 (germline): SQVTM, ANQGSEA. The V and J ends lost 3 bases and 4 bases respectively, with 13 bases between them. This CDR3 is built from 14 residues. CDR3 coding DNA: TGCAGCGTTGATAGACAACAACTTAATCAGCCCCAGCATTTT. Protein: CSVDRQQLNQPQHF.

The rearrangement uses TRBV6-5 and TRBJ1-1; perhaps TRBD1 as D (5 bases). The CDR3 runs 13 residues. V lost 10 bases to trimming and J lost 0 bases, with 12 bases between them. The germline V gene encodes CDR1 MNHEY and CDR2 SVGAGI. The CDR3 loop reads CATEGTLNTEAFF. CDR3 DNA sequence: TGTGCCACGGAGGGGACTTTGAACACTGAAGCTTTCTTT.

The rearrangement joins TRBV9 to TRBJ1-3, with 11 bases matching TRBD1. V lost 3 bases and J lost 2; bases outside the gene matches: 4. This CDR3 is built from 16 residues. Germline CDR1 reads SGDLS; CDR2 reads YYNGEE. The CDR3 sequence: CASSGPGQGAGNTIYF. The CDR3 region has the DNA TGTGCCAGCAGCGGACCGGGACAGGGGGCTGGAAACACCATATATTTT.

The V call is TRBV6-5, the J call TRBJ1-2; possible D gene TRBD1, 5 bases. CDR1 is MNHEY, CDR2 SVGAGI, per germline. Trimming removed 1 base from V and 2 bases from J, with 14 bases in between. The CDR3 covers 16 residues. CDR3: CASSYYAGLRNYGYTF. CDR3 DNA sequence: TGTGCCAGCAGTTACTACGCAGGGCTCAGGAACTATGGCTACACCTTC.

The rearrangement joins TRBV5-1 to TRBJ1-4, with a weak D call TRBD1 (5 bases). CDR1 and CDR2 (germline): SGHRS, YFSETQ. This CDR3 is 14 amino acids long. Deletions cut 2 bases from V and 7 bases from J, with 12 bases between. The CDR3 protein is CASSFGGDSEKLFF. CDR3 nucleotides: TGCGCCAGCAGCTTCGGGGGGGATAGTGAAAAACTGTTTTTT. The entire variable domain, with the rest obtained from reference TRBV5-1 and TRBJ1-4, is as follows: KAGVTQTPRYLIKTRGQQVTLSCSPISGHRSVSWYQQTPGQGLQFLFEYFSETQRNKGNFPGRFSGRQFSNSRSEMNVSTLELGDSALYLCASSFGGDSEKLFFGSGTQLSVL.

This rearrangement joins TRBV2 to TRBJ2-7; 7 bases align to TRBD2. V shed 8 bases, J shed 0 bases, and the junction held 7 bases outside the gene matches. The CDR3 has 14 amino acids. Germline loops: CDR1 SNHLY, CDR2 FYNNEI. DNA for the CDR3: TGTGCCAGCCGGGAGGAGGGAGTCTCCTACGAGCAGTACTTC. It encodes CASREEGVSYEQYF.

The chain uses TRBV2 and TRBJ1-2; 7 nucleotides align to TRBD1. The CDR3 is 13 amino acids. Germline assignment: CDR1 SNHLY and CDR2 FYNNEI. V trimming: 5 bases; J trimming: 4 bases; junction bases outside the gene matches: 4. This chain's CDR3 is CASSPGQVYGYTF. CDR3 DNA: TGTGCCAGCAGTCCCGGACAGGTCTATGGCTACACCTTC.